Sequencing of this TCR beta chain was carried out in a study of blood T cells in healthy people across ages. Germline CDR1 reads SGHVS; CDR2 reads FNYEAQ. This CDR3 spans 14 amino acids. V shed 4 bases and J shed 11 bases, with 15 bases lying between them. Primers used in a second PCR of roughly 7 to 12 cycles were a sample-barcoded 5' primer and a J-beta primer mix. Each CDR3 protein is one row after TCRdb ran MiXCR on the 5' RACE reads. The sample contains 1,500,000 or so distinct CDR3 sequences, 55% to 75% of which appear only once. This clonotype was picked up one time. A much larger clone sits a single nucleotide away, making a read error possible.

The sequencing input was blood. This clonotype originated in a man aged 18 to 35 in good health. The gene calls are TRBV7-6 and TRBJ1-6; D remains unclear. CDR3 in DNA: TGTGCCAGCAGCTACTCAGGAGGCAATCCACCCCTCCACTTT. Translation: CASSYSGGNPPLHF.